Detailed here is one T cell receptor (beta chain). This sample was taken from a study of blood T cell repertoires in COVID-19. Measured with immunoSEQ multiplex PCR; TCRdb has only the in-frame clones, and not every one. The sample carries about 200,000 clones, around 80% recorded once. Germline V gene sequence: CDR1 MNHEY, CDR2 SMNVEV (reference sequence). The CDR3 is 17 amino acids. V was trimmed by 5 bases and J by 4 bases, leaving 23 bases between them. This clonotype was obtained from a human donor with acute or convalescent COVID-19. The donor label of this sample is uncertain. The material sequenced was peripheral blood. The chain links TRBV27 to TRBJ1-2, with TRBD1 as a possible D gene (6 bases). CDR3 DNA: TGTGCCAGCAGTCCCATTGGGGGGGGGCGGGTGGTCTATGGCTACACCTTC. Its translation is CASSPIGGGRVVYGYTF.